This TCR beta chain was obtained from a study of shared clonotypes between healthy human individuals. V was pared by 1 base and J by 2 bases, with 4 bases of the junction left unmatched. This CDR3 has 16 residues. Germline V CDR1 and CDR2: SGHRS, YFSETQ. Study conclusions and caveats: Unshared clonotypes carried lower generation probabilities than those common to all four donors. Naive CD4 clonotype sharing across a few donors was approximately 5%.

The CD4+ fraction was divided into a CD45RA+ naive subset and a CD45RA-negative memory subset. Evenly divided among several immunoSEQ plates was the genomic DNA of each subset. The data were produced by immunoSEQ multiplex PCR, yet TCRdb's version contains in-frame clones alone and is incomplete. Among approximately 530,000 clones, about 96% were seen once, and the ten largest hold 0.055% to 0.075%. Concerning this clone: Its specificity is unknown.

The specimen was naive CD4+ T cells sorted from blood. Noted subset: CD45RA+ positively selected. The rearrangement links TRBV5-1 to TRBJ2-7, with TRBD2 identical over 12 bases. This receptor was taken from a woman aged 25-40 years in good health. CDR3 nucleotides: TGCGCCAGCAGCTTGACACTAGCGGGGGGAACCTACGAGCAGTACTTC. It yields the protein CASSLTLAGGTYEQYF.